These 3 T cell receptor beta chains were sequenced from one sample in a study of blood T cell repertoires in COVID-19. Sequencing used immunoSEQ multiplex PCR; TCRdb keeps in-frame clones, though not all of them. The sample has 40,000 to 55,000 clones; approximately 85% are singletons. The specimen was peripheral blood. Receptor source: a woman older than 75 with acute or convalescent COVID-19.

This chain connects TRBV6-4 to TRBJ2-3, with D possibly matching TRBD2 (6 bases). The CDR3 spans 14 residues. The ends were cut back, 6 bases at V and 6 bases at J, with 16 bases in the middle. Germline CDR1 reads MRHNA; CDR2 reads SNTAGT. The CDR3 sequence is CASRDSGRGDTQYF. Here the CDR3 DNA reads TGTGCCAGCAGGGATAGCGGAAGAGGGGATACGCAGTATTTT.

The CDR3 region is CASSLVRLVYARNNEQFF. The DNA of the CDR3 is TGCGCCAGCAGCTTGGTGAGGCTGGTCTATGCTCGAAACAATGAGCAGTTCTTC. J is TRBJ2-1 and V is TRBV5-1; D ambiguous. CDR3 length equals 18 residues. The ends were cut back, 0 bases at V and 5 bases at J, with 21 bases in the middle. Germline V gives CDR1 SGHRS, CDR2 YFSETQ. The complete variable domain, with remaining parts taken from reference TRBV5-1 and TRBJ2-1, reads KAGVTQTPRYLIKTRGQQVTLSCSPISGHRSVSWYQQTPGQGLQFLFEYFSETQRNKGNFPGRFSGRQFSNSRSEMNVSTLELGDSALYLCASSLVRLVYARNNEQFFGPGTRLTVL.

The chain is built from TRBV19 and TRBJ2-7, with TRBD1 matching over 7 bases. This CDR3 has 15 amino acids. V shed 6 bases and J 2 bases; nucleotides not matched to a gene: 10. The germline V gene encodes CDR1 LNHDA and CDR2 SQIVND (reference sequence). In DNA form, the CDR3 reads TGTGCCAGTAGGAGATCCGGGACAGCCCCCTACGAGCAGTACTTC. It specifies CASRRSGTAPYEQYF.